This T cell receptor (beta chain) derives from a study of blood T cell repertoires in COVID-19. Overall study context: Symptom resolution, clearance, or two negative PCRs marked donors in Cohort 3 as recovered. T cells, B-cell-depleted T cells, or PBMCs supplied cDNA or gDNA.

Authors' processing steps: By means of reference gene primer amplification, nucleated cell counts were estimated. Profiled with immunoSEQ multiplex PCR; TCRdb holds only in-frame clones, not every one. The V and J calls and clone size were taken over from that table, and D and trimming were inferred from the DNA. The table lists about 360,000 clones, approximately 87% of them singletons. The V end was cut by 6 bases, the J end by 0 bases, with 13 bases between. The CDR3 sequence is 16 residues long. Looked up from germline, CDR1 is SGHNT and CDR2 is YYREEE (reference sequence). Donors were grouped by their self-reported clinical history.

Sequencing used PBMCs or T cells enriched from blood (not recorded which). The chain carries TRBV5-4 and TRBJ2-6; no definite D call. This clonotype was obtained from a man in his forties or fifties in a cohort exposed to, infected with or recovered from COVID-19 (not recorded which). The CDR3 sequence is CASTRGESSGANVLTF. The CDR3 bases are TGTGCCAGCACCCGAGGAGAGAGCTCTGGGGCCAACGTCCTGACTTTC.